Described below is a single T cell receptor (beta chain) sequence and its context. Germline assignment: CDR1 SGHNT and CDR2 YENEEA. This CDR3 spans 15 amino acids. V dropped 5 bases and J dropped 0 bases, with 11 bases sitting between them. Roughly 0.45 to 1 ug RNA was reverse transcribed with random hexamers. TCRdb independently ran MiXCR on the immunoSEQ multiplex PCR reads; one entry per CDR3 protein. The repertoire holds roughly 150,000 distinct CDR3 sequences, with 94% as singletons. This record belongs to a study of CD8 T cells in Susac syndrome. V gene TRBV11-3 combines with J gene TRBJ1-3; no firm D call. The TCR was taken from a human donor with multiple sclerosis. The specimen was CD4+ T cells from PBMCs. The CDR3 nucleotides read TGTGCCAGCAGCAGAAACGGTGGCTCTGGAAACACCATATATTTT. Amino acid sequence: CASSRNGGSGNTIYF.